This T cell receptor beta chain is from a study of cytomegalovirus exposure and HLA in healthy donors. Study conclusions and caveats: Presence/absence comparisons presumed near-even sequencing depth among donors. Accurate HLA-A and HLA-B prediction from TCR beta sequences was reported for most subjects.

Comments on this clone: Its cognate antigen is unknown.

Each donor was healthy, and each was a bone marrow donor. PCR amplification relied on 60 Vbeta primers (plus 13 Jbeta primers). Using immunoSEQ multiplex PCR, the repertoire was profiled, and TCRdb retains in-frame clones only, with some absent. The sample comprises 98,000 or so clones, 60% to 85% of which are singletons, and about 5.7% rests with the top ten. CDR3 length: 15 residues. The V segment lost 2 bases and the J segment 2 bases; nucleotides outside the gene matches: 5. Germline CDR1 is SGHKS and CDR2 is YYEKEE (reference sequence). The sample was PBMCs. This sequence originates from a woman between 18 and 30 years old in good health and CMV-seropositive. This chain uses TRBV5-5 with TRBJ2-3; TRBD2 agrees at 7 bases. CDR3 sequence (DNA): TGTGCCAGCAGCTTTGTGAGCGGGGACACAGATACGCAGTATTTT. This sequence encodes CASSFVSGDTDTQYF.